Reported below is one T cell receptor (beta chain). Its antigen is unknown. No base quality values were provided; no much bigger clone lies one nucleotide off. This sample includes further DNA sequences coding for the same CDR3. In total, over 600 healthy bone marrow donors made up the cohort. At the time of sampling, every cohort member was nominally healthy, though immune exposures that went unrecorded were likely present. The donor tested CMV seropositive, placing the donor among the approximately 290 seropositive members of the cohort. Every donor gave a peripheral blood sample, and the peripheral blood mononuclear cells from that sample were used for TCR beta sequencing. Genomic DNA extraction from the blood cell samples was performed with the Qiagen DNeasy Blood Extraction Kit. The record originates from a study of cytomegalovirus exposure and HLA in healthy donors (dated by TCRdb to the late 2010s). The study in broad terms: An earlier analysis of several hundred of the donors reported 276 Gb of sequence data and 90 million to 120 million unique TCR beta sequences obtained from about 179 million T cells. About 280 gigabases of sequencing data and roughly 90 million unique TCR sequences were included in an early release covering about 620 HLA-typed donors. Among the roughly 390 genotyped donors, approximately 76% belonged to the genetic ancestry cluster associated with self-reported Caucasian donors. The study was designed to test whether signatures of past pathogen exposure could be identified by cataloging public T cell receptors. The study used immunosequencing to profile the T cell repertoires of 670 or so subjects and linked those repertoires to cytomegalovirus serostatus. A separate validation cohort of some 130 different subjects was used in addition to the approximately 640-subject first cohort. The study combined high-throughput TCR immunosequencing, statistical association of individual TCRs with disease status, and machine learning to predict cytomegalovirus infection status. A later analysis re-analyzed previously published TCR beta repertoires from 666 donors and added high-resolution HLA genotyping to study TCR occurrence patterns. In the later analysis, no new phenotypic data were used to find candidate immune exposures; instead, reliance was placed on TCR beta sequences and their occurrence across donors. In an earlier analysis of several hundred of the donors, high-throughput TCR beta sequencing was used to judge whether each TCR beta V gene segment behaved as functional or pseudogenic. Donor age, sex, ethnicity and CMV serostatus were collected together with the repertoire data. Genome-wide SNP genotypes for about 65% of the 666 donors were used in a later genetic analysis, which treated that subset as a discovery cohort. All discovery cohort repertoires had been generated using a single sequencing platform. HLA typing covered class I and class II loci at four-digit resolution. Typing coverage differed by locus: A, B, C, DRB1 and DQB1 were typed in roughly 620-630 donors, DQA1 in approximately 520, DPA1 in around 600, and DPB1 in just under 480. Roughly five DR-DQ haplotypes were handled as single units for association and clustering because linkage in the cohort was strong. On average, 235,054 unique TCR beta nucleotide sequences were sequenced per donor among 398 genotyped donors of the cohort, with roughly 19% of those sequences being non-productive.

Library preparation used the immunoSEQ multiplex PCR assay. For the multiplex PCR, a mixture combining 60 forward primers for TCR Vbeta segments and 13 reverse primers for TCR Jbeta segments was used. The CDR3 region of rearranged TCR beta genes was amplified from genomic DNA by a multiplex PCR assay. The Illumina HiSeq System was used to sequence the amplified TCR beta libraries as 87-base-pair reads. The authors' pipeline ran thus. A later analysis counted tens of millions of unique TCR beta chains across the 500 to 850 repertoires, and around 9.9 million of these chains were shared by at least two donors. A nearest-neighbor algorithm error-corrected the raw reads and collapsed the reads into unique sequences, merging closely related sequences to remove PCR and sequencing errors. V, D and J gene segments were assigned by aligning CDR3 sequences to IMGT reference sequences. For a sequence to be retained, at least a six-nucleotide match to both a V gene segment and a J gene segment was required. A rearrangement was called productive if the CDR3 had no stop codons and remained in frame with V and J, and every other rearrangement was called non-productive. Following IMGT convention, CDR3 was defined as the stretch from the second conserved V-encoded cysteine up to the conserved J-encoded phenylalanine. Sequences without an unambiguous match to a single V gene segment were excluded from the earlier analysis of approximately 600 of the donors. In an earlier analysis of 587 of the donors, V segments were called functional above 56.7% productive rearrangements and were called segregating when the between-donor standard deviation exceeded 5%. To diagnose cytomegalovirus status from the catalog of TCR beta chain sequences, a statistical classification framework was built. In a later analysis, TCR nucleotide sequences were compared against IMGT/GENE-DB human TR gene sequences so that V and J genes could be assigned. A later analysis assigned CDR3 sequences and most-parsimonious VDJ recombination scenarios with the TCRdist pipeline. In a later analysis, each TCR beta chain was defined by its CDR3 amino acid sequence together with its V-gene family, and reads lacking a unique V-gene family were excluded. A later analysis removed several hundred highly shared, low-generation-probability nucleotide sequences to deal with suspected cross-contamination and a sequencing artifact. In a later analysis, a clonal expansion index for each public chain was calculated from normalized within-repertoire ranks of inferred template counts. A later analysis computed generation probabilities with a VDJ recombination model fitted to out-of-frame rearrangements, and checked the results against IGoR. In a later analysis, TCR-TCR, TCR-HLA and TCR-CMV co-occurrence was scored with hypergeometric tests, and a repertoire-size bias correction was applied to TCR pairs. In a later analysis, false discovery rates were estimated by permuting HLA or CMV assignments 20 times. In a later analysis, co-occurring TCRs were grouped using DBSCAN, and TCRdist sequence similarity was added for clustering within HLA-allele-positive subsets. Repertoires with fewer than 30,000 or more than 120,000 public chains were left out of co-occurrence clustering, as were about five repertoires with anomalous nucleotide sharing. Held by TCRdb, this immuneACCESS table contains in-frame sequences only and omits some clones. Under half of the omission traces to an unresolved V gene where checked; the cause of the rest is unknown. V and J calls plus clone size are reproduced from that table; the DNA served to infer D and trimming. In all, the sample holds fewer than 120,000 clones, and about three quarters of those were seen once. 2.5% to 3.5% of the sample comes from the top ten.

Beyond this particular receptor, the publication reports: In a later analysis, the rate of TCR association differed among HLA loci, with DRB1 alleles having the most associated TCRs and HLA-C alleles having the fewest. HLA typing was unavailable for some donors at each locus, so association tests used only the typed subset. A later genetic analysis associated a missense DCLRE1C variant with V-gene and J-gene trimming of TCR beta chains, and an independent cohort replicated the association. Linkage disequilibrium might explain the correlated functional status among segregating V segments, but an unknown experimental factor could not be excluded. At a false discovery rate of 0.05, a later analysis linked 16,951 TCR beta sequences to specific HLA alleles. Most CMV-associated TCR beta chains appeared to be HLA-restricted in a later analysis, and the HLA associations seemed to be driven largely by CMV exposure. In an earlier analysis of around 600 of the donors, most TCR beta V segments appeared in productive rearrangements about 87% or about 30% of the time, broadly matching IMGT annotations. A cluster of highly shared sequence variants was judged likely to represent a technical artifact of the sequencing pipeline. CMV serostatus was the only immune exposure information available for the cohort. In this cohort, only TCR beta chains were sequenced, and detectable features were limited by the absence of alpha or paired-chain data. The presence/absence analyses assumed that sequencing depth was roughly uniform across donors, and that assumption may not be true. When HLA alleles, especially DR and DQ, strongly co-occurred, TCR associations were difficult to assign to individual alleles. In vitro tests confirmed that three of the cytomegalovirus-associated TCR beta chains recognize cytomegalovirus antigens. The authors suggested that the approach could potentially be generalized to other disease states and immunological phenotypes. Because counts were too low, more than 15 rarely observed V segments, including chromosome 9 orphons, were left out of the earlier analysis of a few hundred of the donors. According to a later genetic analysis, donors in an Asian-associated ancestry cluster had fewer N-insertions in productive TCRs than the approximately 670-donor mean. A later analysis found that HLA-associated TCR beta chains were more clonally expanded and had lower generation probabilities than equally common non-associated chains. The classifier was reported to diagnose cytomegalovirus status with high specificity and sensitivity in both the original and validation cohorts. A further reported finding was that TCR beta sequences accurately predicted the HLA-A and HLA-B alleles for most subjects in the first cohort. Several of the top co-occurrence clusters appeared to be linked to parvovirus B19, influenza, CMV and Epstein-Barr virus, according to a later analysis. A total of fewer than 200 TCR beta chains were listed by the study as associated with cytomegalovirus. While some public TCRs were present in many individuals, most TCR sequences turned up only very rarely across donors.

The sequence was collected from an older woman in good health and CMV-seropositive. Sequences were obtained from PBMCs.

The bases are TGTGCCAGCAGTTTATCAGGGTATGGCTACACCTTC. Its protein reads: CASSLSGYGYTF. This chain is built from TRBV28 and TRBJ1-2, with a tentative D gene TRBD1 over 5 matching bases. Counted from cysteine to phenylalanine, this CDR3 has 12 amino acids. The CDR3 DNA has 36 bases and is translated from base 1. CDR1 MDHEN and CDR2 SYDVKM were looked up in the germline V gene. V and J are truncated by 1 base and 5 bases respectively, leaving an intervening sequence of 5 bases.